The text below deals with one T cell receptor (beta chain). The sample originates from a study of shared clonotypes between healthy human individuals. Study background: The study enrolled two women and a few men aged 18 to 49.

Each subset's genomic DNA was shared equally among a number of immunoSEQ plates. Using 200 ng DNA, tens of thousands of T cell genomes, the sorted-subset replicate PCRs were run. Assay: immunoSEQ multiplex PCR; the TCRdb copy retains only in-frame clones and omits some. The sample holds 2.5 million or so clones, about 92% seen once. Partitioning of CD4+ cells yielded a CD45RA+ naive subset and a CD45RA-negative memory subset. Deletions cut 1 base from V and 3 bases from J, with 9 bases between. Germline V lookup: CDR1 SGHTA, CDR2 FQGNSA. This CDR3 is 14 amino acids long. J is TRBJ1-2 and V is TRBV7-2; possible D gene TRBD1, 5 bases. The source of this sequence is a man between 18 and 35 years old in good health. Sequenced input: naive CD4+ T cells sorted from blood. Subset meaning: CD45RA+ positively selected. The CDR3 reads CASSLELGDYGYTF. The DNA of the CDR3 is TGTGCCAGCAGCTTAGAATTGGGGGACTATGGCTACACCTTC.